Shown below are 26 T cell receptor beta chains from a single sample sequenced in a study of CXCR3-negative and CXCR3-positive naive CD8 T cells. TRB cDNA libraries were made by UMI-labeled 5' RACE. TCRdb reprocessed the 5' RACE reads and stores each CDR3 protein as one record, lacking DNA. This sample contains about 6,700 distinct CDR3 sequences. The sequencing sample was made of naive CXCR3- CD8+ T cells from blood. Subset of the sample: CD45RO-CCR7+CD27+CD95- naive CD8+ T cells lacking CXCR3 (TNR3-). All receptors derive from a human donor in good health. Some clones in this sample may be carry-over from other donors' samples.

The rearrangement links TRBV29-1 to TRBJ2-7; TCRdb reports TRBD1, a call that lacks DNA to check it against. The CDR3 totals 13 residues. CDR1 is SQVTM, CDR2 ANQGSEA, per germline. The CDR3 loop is CSVGTESSYEQYF.

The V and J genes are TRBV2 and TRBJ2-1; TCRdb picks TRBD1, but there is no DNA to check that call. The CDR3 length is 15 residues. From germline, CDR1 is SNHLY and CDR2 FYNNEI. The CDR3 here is CASSVGQGSYNEQFF.

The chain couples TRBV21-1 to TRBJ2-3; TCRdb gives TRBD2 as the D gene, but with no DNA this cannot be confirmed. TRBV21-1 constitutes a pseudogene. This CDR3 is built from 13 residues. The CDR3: CASTPPGPDTQYF.

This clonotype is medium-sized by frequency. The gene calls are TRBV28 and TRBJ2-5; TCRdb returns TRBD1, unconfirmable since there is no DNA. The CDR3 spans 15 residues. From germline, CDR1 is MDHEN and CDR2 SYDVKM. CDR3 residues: CASSLARGIQETQYF.

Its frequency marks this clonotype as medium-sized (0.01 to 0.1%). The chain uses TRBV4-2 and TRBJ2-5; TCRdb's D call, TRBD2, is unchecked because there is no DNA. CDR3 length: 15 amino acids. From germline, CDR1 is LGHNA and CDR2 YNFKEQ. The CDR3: CASSQVRRAQETQYF.

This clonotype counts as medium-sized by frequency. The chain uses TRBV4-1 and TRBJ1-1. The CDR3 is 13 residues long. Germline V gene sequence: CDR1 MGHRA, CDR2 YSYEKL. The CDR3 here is CASSADSATEAFF.

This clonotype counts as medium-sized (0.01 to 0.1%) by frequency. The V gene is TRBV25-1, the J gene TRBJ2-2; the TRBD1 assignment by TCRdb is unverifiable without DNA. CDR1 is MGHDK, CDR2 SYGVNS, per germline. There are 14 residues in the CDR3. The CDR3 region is CASRAGQATGELFF.

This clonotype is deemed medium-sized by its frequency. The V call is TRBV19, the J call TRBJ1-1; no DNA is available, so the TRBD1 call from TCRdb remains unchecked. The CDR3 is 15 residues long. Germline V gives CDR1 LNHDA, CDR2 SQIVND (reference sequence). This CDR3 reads CASSIAGGLYTEAFF.

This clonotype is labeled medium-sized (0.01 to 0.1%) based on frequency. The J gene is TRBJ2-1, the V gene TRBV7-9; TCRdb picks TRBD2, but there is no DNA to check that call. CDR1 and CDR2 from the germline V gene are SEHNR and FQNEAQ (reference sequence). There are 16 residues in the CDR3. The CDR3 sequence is CASSYELAGVTNEQFF. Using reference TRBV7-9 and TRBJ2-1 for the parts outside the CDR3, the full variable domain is DTGVSQNPRHKITKRGQNVTFRCDPISEHNRLYWYRQTLGQGPEFLTYFQNEAQLEKSRLLSDRFSAERPKGSFSTLEIQRTEQGDSAMYLCASSYELAGVTNEQFFGPGTRLTVL.

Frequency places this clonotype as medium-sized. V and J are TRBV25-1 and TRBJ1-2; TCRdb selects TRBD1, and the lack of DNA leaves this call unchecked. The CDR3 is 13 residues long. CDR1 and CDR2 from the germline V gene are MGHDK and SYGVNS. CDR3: CASSRSGNYGYTF.

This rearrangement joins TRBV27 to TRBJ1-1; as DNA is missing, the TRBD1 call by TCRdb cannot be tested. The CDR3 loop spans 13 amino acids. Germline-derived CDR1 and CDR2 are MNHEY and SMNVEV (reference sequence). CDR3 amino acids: CASRRTPNTEAFF.

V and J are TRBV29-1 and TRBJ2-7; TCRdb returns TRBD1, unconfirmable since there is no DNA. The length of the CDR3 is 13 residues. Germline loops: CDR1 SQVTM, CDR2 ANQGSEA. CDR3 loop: CSVEGPGSYEQYF.

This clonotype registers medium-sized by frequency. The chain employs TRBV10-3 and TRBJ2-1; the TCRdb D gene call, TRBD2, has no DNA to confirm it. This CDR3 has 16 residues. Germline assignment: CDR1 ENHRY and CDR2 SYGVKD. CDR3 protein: CAISPEAGGSYNEQFF.

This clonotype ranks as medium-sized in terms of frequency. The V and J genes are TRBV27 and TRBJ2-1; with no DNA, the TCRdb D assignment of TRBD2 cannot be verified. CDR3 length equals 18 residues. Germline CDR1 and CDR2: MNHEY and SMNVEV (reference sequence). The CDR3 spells CASSLKGVAGFSYNEQFF.

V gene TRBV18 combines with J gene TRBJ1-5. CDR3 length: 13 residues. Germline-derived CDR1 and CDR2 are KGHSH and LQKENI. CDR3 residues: CASSPPEESPQHF.

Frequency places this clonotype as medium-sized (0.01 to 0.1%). The CDR3 sequence: CASLAADREYNEQFF. This chain links TRBV18 with TRBJ2-1; TCRdb's D call, TRBD1, is unchecked because there is no DNA. The CDR3 length is 15 residues. Germline assignment: CDR1 KGHSH and CDR2 LQKENI.

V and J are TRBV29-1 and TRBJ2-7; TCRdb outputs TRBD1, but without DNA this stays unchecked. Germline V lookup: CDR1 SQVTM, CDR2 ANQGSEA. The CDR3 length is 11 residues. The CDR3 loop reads CSVSRRGEQYF.

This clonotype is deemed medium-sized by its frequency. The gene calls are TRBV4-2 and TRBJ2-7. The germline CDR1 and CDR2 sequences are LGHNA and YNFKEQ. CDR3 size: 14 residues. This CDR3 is CASSPFEGRYEQYF.

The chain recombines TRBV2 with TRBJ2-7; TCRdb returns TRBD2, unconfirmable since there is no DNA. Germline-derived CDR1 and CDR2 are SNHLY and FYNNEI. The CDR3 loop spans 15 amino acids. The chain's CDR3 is CASSEGAGVIYEQYF. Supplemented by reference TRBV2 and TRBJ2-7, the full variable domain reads EPEVTQTPSHQVTQMGQEVILRCVPISNHLYFYWYRQILGQKVEFLVSFYNNEISEKSEIFDDQFSVERPDGSNFTLKIRSTKLEDSAMYFCASSEGAGVIYEQYFGPGTRLTVT.

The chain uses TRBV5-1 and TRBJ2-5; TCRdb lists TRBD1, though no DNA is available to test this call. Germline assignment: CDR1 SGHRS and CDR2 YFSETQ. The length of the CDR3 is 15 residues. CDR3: CASSNPYRGWETQYF.

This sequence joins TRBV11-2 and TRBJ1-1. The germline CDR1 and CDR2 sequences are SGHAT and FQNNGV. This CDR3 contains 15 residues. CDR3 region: CASSPLDGMNTEAFF.

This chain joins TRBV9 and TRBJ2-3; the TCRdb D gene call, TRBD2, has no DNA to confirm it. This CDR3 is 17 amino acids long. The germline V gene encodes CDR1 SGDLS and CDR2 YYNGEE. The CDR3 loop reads CASSPGTSGSVPDTQYF.

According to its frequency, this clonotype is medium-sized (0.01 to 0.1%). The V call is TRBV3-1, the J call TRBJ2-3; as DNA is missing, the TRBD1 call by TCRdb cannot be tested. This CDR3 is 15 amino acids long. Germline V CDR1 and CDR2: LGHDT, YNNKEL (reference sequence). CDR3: CASNGRGEPPDTQYF.

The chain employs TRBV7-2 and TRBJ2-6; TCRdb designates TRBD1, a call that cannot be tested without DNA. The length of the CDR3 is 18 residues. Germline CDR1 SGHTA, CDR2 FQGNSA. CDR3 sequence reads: CASRPTGQASSGANVLTF.

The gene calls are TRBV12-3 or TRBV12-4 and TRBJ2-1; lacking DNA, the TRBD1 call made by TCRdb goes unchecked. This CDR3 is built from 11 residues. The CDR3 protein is CASSLSPEQFF.

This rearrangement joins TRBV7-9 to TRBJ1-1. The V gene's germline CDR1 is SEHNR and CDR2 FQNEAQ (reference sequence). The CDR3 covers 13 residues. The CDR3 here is CASSSEGHTEAFF.